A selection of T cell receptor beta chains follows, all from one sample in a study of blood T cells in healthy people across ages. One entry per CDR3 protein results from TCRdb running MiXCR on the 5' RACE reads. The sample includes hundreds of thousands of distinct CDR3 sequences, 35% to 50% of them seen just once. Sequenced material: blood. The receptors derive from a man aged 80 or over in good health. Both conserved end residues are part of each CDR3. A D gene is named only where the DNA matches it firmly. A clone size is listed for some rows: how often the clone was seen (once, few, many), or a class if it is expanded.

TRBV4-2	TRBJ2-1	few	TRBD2	TGTGCCAGCAGCCAAGTAGGCGCTAGCGGTCACAATGAGCAGTTCTTC	CASSQVGASGHNEQFF
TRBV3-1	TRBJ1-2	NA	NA	TGTGCCAGCAGCCAAGCGGTGGGCGCGAGTGGCTACACCTTC	CASSQAVGASGYTF
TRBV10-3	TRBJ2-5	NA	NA	TGTGCCATCAGACGGGACGGGGGAGACCAAGAGACCCAGTACTTC	CAIRRDGGDQETQYF
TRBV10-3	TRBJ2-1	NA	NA	TGTGCCATCGGCTCCCTAGGAGGGAGGACCTACAATGAGCAGTTCTTC	CAIGSLGGRTYNEQFF
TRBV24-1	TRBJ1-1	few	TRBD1	TGTGCCACCAGTGATTCTTCGGCGGGACAGGGGTCTGAAGCTTTCTTT	CATSDSSAGQGSEAFF
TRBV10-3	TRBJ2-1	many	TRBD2	TGTGCCATCAGTGAAGCTAGCGGGAGTATCAATGAGCAGTTCTTC	CAISEASGSINEQFF
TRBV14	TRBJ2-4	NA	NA	TGTGCCAGCAGCCAAGCTAGGCAGAGCATTCAGTACTTC	CASSQARQSIQYF
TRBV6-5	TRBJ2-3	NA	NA	TGTGCCAGCAGCCGATCGGCGACAGATACGCAGTATTTT	CASSRSATDTQYF
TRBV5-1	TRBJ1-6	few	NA	TGCGCCAGCAGCGACACAGGGCATAATTCACCCCTCCACTTT	CASSDTGHNSPLHF
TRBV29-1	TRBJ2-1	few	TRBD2	TGCAGCACTGGACTAGCGGCCTACAATGAGCAGTTCTTC	CSTGLAAYNEQFF
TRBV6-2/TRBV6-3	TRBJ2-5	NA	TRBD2	TGTGCCAGCAGTACTGTAGCGGGAGAGGTCGAAGAGACCCAGTACTTC	CASSTVAGEVEETQYF
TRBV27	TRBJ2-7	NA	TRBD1	TGTGCCAGCAGATCGGGACAGTATATCTACGAGCAGTACTTC	CASRSGQYIYEQYF
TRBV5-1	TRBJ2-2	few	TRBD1	TGCGCCACCGAGACAGGGGGGAACACCGGGGAGCTGTTTTTT	CATETGGNTGELFF
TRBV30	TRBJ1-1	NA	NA	TGTGCCTGGACCCGTCCAGGGGCTCAGACTGAAGCTTTCTTT	CAWTRPGAQTEAFF
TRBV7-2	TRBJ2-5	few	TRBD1	TGTGCCAGCAGCATAGGACAGGTGGGGGAGACCCAGTACTTC	CASSIGQVGETQYF
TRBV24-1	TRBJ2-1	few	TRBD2	TGTGCTACCAGTGATGGGGGACTAGCGGACGATGAGCAGTTCTTC	CATSDGGLADDEQFF
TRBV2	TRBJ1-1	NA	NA	TGTGCCAGCAGTCGTGAGGCGACATCCGAAGCTTTCTTT	CASSREATSEAFF
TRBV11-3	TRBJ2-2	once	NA	TGTGCCAGCAGCCGCAGACCCGGGGAGCTGTTTTTT	CASSRRPGELFF
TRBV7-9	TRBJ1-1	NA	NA	TGTGCCAGCAGCCCGGACGGTGAAGCTTTCTTT	CASSPDGEAFF
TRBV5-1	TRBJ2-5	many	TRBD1	TGCGCCAGCAGCTTGAATCCCAGGGGGCGCGGGGAGACCCAGTACTTC	CASSLNPRGRGETQYF
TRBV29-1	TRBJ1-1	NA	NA	TGCAGCGTTGGGCGGCCCCCCAGGAACACTGAAGCTTTCTTT	CSVGRPPRNTEAFF
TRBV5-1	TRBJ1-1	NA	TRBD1	TGCGCCAGCAGCTTGGCCGGGGACAGGGGGGGGACTGAAGCTTTCTTT	CASSLAGDRGGTEAFF
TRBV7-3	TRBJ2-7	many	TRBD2	TGTGCCAGCAGCTTCCGACTAGCGGGAGTGGGCGAGCAGTACTTC	CASSFRLAGVGEQYF
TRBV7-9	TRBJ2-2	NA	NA	TGTGCCTGCAGCCCTCAGATCTACAGGAAGGACACCGGGGAGCTGTTTTTT	CACSPQIYRKDTGELFF
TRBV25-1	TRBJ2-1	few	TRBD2	TGTGCCAGCAGTGAATATGGTGATCTAGCGGGAGTAAATGAGCAGTTCTTC	CASSEYGDLAGVNEQFF